The sequence of this TCR beta chain was determined in a study of beta chain features in type 1 diabetes. Study details: Examination covered 107,917,701 sorted cells spanning all samples. Overall study results and limits: TCRB CDR3 length was moderately but significantly reduced in all four CD4+ subsets of Type 1 diabetes patients. Insertions at VDJ junctions were less frequent in type 1 diabetes patients. These patients also deleted more nucleotides at the same junctions.

Sequencing targeted expressed TCRB transcripts, as all isolated RNA had been reverse transcribed. Assay: immunoSEQ multiplex PCR; the TCRdb copy retains only in-frame clones and omits some. This table holds 310,000 or so clones, about a tenth found once. The V and J ends lost 4 bases and 3 bases respectively, with 16 bases between them. The germline V gene encodes CDR1 SGHRS and CDR2 YFSETQ. The CDR3 has 15 amino acids. This clone occurred a few times. What it binds is not known. Each of the CD4+ naive, central memory, regulatory and stem cell-like memory populations was sorted via CD45RO/CCR7/CD25/CD127/CD95/CD27. Sorting produced populations that all topped 98% purity.

Specimen: central memory CD4+ T cells from blood. This sequence was found in a man aged 30 to 39 with type 1 diabetes. The genes are TRBV5-1 and TRBJ1-2; tentatively, D is TRBD1 (5 bases). As DNA, the CDR3 is TGCGCCAGCAGCCCGACGGGGGATCCCTACTATGGCTACACCTTC. This codes for CASSPTGDPYYGYTF.